This TCR beta chain was captured by sequencing in a study of blood T cell repertoires in COVID-19. From germline, CDR1 is SGHRS and CDR2 YFSETQ. This CDR3 comprises 15 residues. The V end lost 4 bases, the J end lost 3 bases, and 16 bases lay between the germline ends. Profiling relied on immunoSEQ multiplex PCR, and the TCRdb table lists in-frame clones only, not all of them. This sample has about 120,000 clones, with nearly 90% found just once. V is TRBV5-1 and J is TRBJ2-5; D perhaps matches TRBD1 (6 bases). This receptor was identified in a woman aged 60 to 75 with COVID-19, enrolled during active disease. The sequencing input was peripheral blood. CDR3 residues: CASSTDSSAEETQYF. CDR3 nucleotides: TGCGCCAGCAGCACGGACAGCTCGGCGGAAGAGACCCAGTACTTC.